The following is a T cell receptor (beta chain) sequence with its context. The sample is drawn from a study of intratumoral heterogeneity in liver cancer. Study at large: Most patients were male, with a median age of around 58 years.

The hepatocellular carcinoma nodule was sampled at distinct, geographically separated regions. Assay: immunoSEQ multiplex PCR; the TCRdb copy retains only in-frame clones and omits some. The sample holds roughly 2,700 clones, 71% seen once. Germline V lookup: CDR1 MGHDK, CDR2 SYGVNS. Losses at the gene ends were 3 bases for V and 6 bases for J; bases not matched to a gene: 0. The CDR3 sequence is 13 residues long. This sequence was found in a woman in her 70s with hepatocellular carcinoma. The sample here was tumor tissue, taken before any cancer treatment. The chain links TRBV25-1 to TRBJ2-4; 9 bases map to TRBD2. The CDR3 here is CASSDSGGNIQYF. The CDR3, as DNA: TGTGCCAGCAGTGATAGCGGGGGAAACATTCAGTACTTC.